Sequencing of this T cell receptor (beta chain) was carried out in a study of T cell changes during pregnancy in multiple sclerosis. The method was immunoSEQ multiplex PCR; TCRdb's version includes in-frame clones alone and lacks a portion of them. Among some 62,000 clones listed, 92% were seen once. The sample was peripheral blood, taken in the second trimester of pregnancy. The TCR comes from a female donor in good health, enrolled as a control in a pregnancy study.

The CDR3 nucleotides are TGTGCCAGCAGCCCGACATCGGTGGGAGGTGAAGCTTTCTTT. Its protein product is CASSPTSVGGEAFF. The V gene is TRBV7-9, the J gene TRBJ1-1; the D is unclear. This CDR3 spans 14 amino acids. V was clipped by 5 bases and J by 7 bases, with 17 bases between them. Germline V gene data show CDR1 as SEHNR and CDR2 as FQNEAQ (reference sequence).